The subject of this entry is one T cell receptor (beta chain). As yet, its antigen is unknown. This CDR3 spans 15 amino acids. The germline CDR1 and CDR2 sequences are SGDLS and YYNGEE. The ends were cut back, 0 bases at V and 7 bases at J, with 14 bases in the middle. Assay used: immunoSEQ multiplex PCR; TCRdb lists only in-frame clones, some missing. Of 180,000 or so clones in the sample, about nine tenths are singletons; the top ten hold roughly 2.7%. The data were obtained in a study of cytomegalovirus exposure and HLA in healthy donors. Findings and limits, study-wide: Subsequent analysis revealed that first-cohort TCR clusters tended to co-occur in the approximately 120 validation repertoires. Using the classifier, cytomegalovirus status was reportedly diagnosed with high specificity and sensitivity. Among TCR sequences, most were rare, though some public TCRs appeared in many donors.

What was sequenced was PBMCs. The clonotype originates from a man between 18 and 29 years old in good health and CMV-seropositive. The rearrangement joins TRBV9 to TRBJ2-1, with D perhaps matching TRBD1 (5 bases). The CDR3 DNA reads as TGTGCCAGCAGCGTAGAAGGACAAAGGTTAAATGAGCAGTTCTTC. As protein: CASSVEGQRLNEQFF.